This TCR beta chain came from a study of OX40 agonist ivuxolimab in advanced cancers. The protocol was immunoSEQ multiplex PCR, while the TCRdb copy is restricted to in-frame clones and leaves out a portion. Of more than 50,000 clones listed, around 90% were seen once; the top ten hold around 2%. CDR1 and CDR2 (germline): LNHDA, SQIVND (reference sequence). There are 17 residues in the CDR3. Trimming cost V 0 bases and J 4 bases; bases outside gene matches: 7. A few counts support this clone. This specimen consisted of CD4+ or CD8+ T cells sorted from blood, obtained in a trial of the OX40 agonist ivuxolimab. This clonotype was sampled from an adult with an advanced solid tumor such as melanoma, head and neck, liver or kidney cancer. The J gene is TRBJ1-5, the V gene TRBV19; 9 bases align to TRBD1. The CDR3 here is CASSIDTGGYMNQPQHF. CDR3 bases: TGTGCCAGTAGTATAGATACAGGGGGCTATATGAATCAGCCCCAGCATTTT.